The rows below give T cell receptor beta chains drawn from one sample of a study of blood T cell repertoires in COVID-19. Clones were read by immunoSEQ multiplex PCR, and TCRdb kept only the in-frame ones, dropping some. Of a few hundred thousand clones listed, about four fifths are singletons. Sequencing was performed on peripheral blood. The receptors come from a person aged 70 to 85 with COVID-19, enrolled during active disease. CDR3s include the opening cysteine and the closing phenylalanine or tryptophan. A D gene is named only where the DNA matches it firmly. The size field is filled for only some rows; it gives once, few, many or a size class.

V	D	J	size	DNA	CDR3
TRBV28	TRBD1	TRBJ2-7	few	TGTGCCAGCGGTAAAGGGACAGCCTCCTACGAGCAGTACTTC	CASGKGTASYEQYF
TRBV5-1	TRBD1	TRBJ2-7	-	TGCGCCAGCAGCGCACGGGACAGGGTCGAGCAGTACTTC	CASSARDRVEQYF
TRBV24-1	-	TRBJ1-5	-	TGTGCCACCAGTATCAGGGGCAATCAGCCCCAGCATTTT	CATSIRGNQPQHF
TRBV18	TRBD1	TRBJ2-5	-	TGTGCCAGCTCACGAAGTGGACAGGCCCAAGAGACCCAGTACTTC	CASSRSGQAQETQYF
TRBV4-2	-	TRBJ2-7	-	TGTGCCAGCAGCCAAGATCTCTTGAATGTGGGAGGATCCTACGAGCAGTACTTC	CASSQDLLNVGGSYEQYF
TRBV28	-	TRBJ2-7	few	TGTGCCAGCAGTTTATACCTAGAGCAGTACTTC	CASSLYLEQYF
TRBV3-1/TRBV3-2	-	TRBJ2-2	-	TGTGCCAGCAGCCCCCCCGTCACCGGGGAGCTGTTTTTT	CASSPPVTGELFF
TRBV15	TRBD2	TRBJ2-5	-	TGTGCCACCAGCAGCGGGGGGGAGGTCCGAGAGACCCAGTACTTC	CATSSGGEVRETQYF
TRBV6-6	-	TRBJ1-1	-	TGTGCCAGCAGTGTCCCCGGCGGCGGGAACACTGAAGCTTTCTTT	CASSVPGGGNTEAFF
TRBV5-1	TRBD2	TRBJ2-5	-	TGCGCCAGCAGCTTGAGGGTGGCTAGCGGGTTTTTGGAGACCCAGTACTTC	CASSLRVASGFLETQYF
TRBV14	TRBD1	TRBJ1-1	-	TGTGCCAGCAGCGTGACAGGGGGGACTATGAACACTGAAGCTTTCTTT	CASSVTGGTMNTEAFF
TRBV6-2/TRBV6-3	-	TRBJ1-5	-	TGTGCCAGCAGTTCTAAGGTTGGGGCAACTCTATTACAGCCCCAGCATTTT	CASSSKVGATLLQPQHF
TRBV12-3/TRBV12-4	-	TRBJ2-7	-	TGTGCCAGCAGTTTAGAGCTTGACTACGAGCAGTACTTC	CASSLELDYEQYF
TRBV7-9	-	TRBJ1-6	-	TGTGCCAGCAGGCCTACTCAGGGAGGCAATAATTCACCCCTCCACTTT	CASRPTQGGNNSPLHF
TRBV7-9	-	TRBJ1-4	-	TGTGCCAGCAGCATTACCAAGGGGACTAATGAAAAACTGTTTTTT	CASSITKGTNEKLFF
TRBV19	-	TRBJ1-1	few	TGTGCCAGTAGTCCGGGGGGCGGGAAGACTGAAGCTTTCTTT	CASSPGGGKTEAFF
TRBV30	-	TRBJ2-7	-	TGTGCCTGGAGCAAAAACAGGGTCTCGGGCGAGCAGTACTTC	CAWSKNRVSGEQYF
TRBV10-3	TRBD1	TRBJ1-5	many	TGTGCCATCGGGACAGGGGACGTTAATCAGCCCCAGCATTTT	CAIGTGDVNQPQHF
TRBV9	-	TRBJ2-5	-	TGTGCCAGCAATACCCCAGCTAGTAAAGAGACCCAGTACTTC	CASNTPASKETQYF
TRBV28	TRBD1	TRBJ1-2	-	TGTGCCAGCAGTTGGGCGAGGACAGGGGGCTACGGCTACACCTTC	CASSWARTGGYGYTF
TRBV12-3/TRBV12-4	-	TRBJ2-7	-	TGTGCCAGCAGTTTAGATGAGGTTCAGTACTTC	CASSLDEVQYF
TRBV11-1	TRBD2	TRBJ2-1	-	TGTGCCAGCAGCCCACGGACTAGCGCCTACAATGAGCAGTTCTTC	CASSPRTSAYNEQFF
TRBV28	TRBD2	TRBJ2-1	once	TGTGCCAGCCGACGGGGGGGCAGGAATGAGCAGTTCTTC	CASRRGGRNEQFF
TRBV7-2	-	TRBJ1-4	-	TGTGCCAGCAGCTTAGGTCACGGAGCAACTAATGAAAAACTGTTTTTT	CASSLGHGATNEKLFF
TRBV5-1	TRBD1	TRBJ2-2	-	TGCGCCAGCAGTTGGACAGGCCCCAGGGGGGAGCTGTTTTTT	CASSWTGPRGELFF
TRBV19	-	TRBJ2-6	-	TGTGCCAGTAGTTCGTACAGGGTCGGGGCCAACGTCCTGACTTTC	CASSSYRVGANVLTF
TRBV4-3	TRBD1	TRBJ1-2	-	TGCGCCAGCAGCCGAAACCGCGGACAGGTTGCGAACTATGGCTACACCTTC	CASSRNRGQVANYGYTF
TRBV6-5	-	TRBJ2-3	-	TGTGCCAGGGAAACAGGGTGGACAGATACGCAGTATTTT	CARETGWTDTQYF
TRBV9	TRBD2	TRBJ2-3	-	TGTGCCAGCACCCTTCGATCTAGCGGGGGGCTTACAGATACGCAGTATTTT	CASTLRSSGGLTDTQYF
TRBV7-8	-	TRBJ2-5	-	TGTGCCAGCAGCCCCCGGACAGAAGAGACCCAGTACTTC	CASSPRTEETQYF
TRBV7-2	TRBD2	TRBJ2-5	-	TGTGCCAGCAGCTCCTCAACTAGCGAGCAAGAGACCCAGTACTTC	CASSSSTSEQETQYF
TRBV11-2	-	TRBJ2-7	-	TGTGCCAGCAGCCCCGTCCCTCTCTACGAGCAGTACTTC	CASSPVPLYEQYF
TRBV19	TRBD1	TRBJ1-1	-	TGTGCCAGTTTAAGACAGGGGAACACTGAAGCTTTCTTT	CASLRQGNTEAFF
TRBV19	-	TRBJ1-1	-	TGTGCCAGTAGTATAGCTCGAAGCTCTGAAGCTTTCTTT	CASSIARSSEAFF
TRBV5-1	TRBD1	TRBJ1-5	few	TGCGCCAGCAGCTTGGGACAGGGGGCTTATCAGCCCCAGCATTTT	CASSLGQGAYQPQHF
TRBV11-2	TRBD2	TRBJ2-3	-	TGTGCCAGCAGCCGGACTAGCGGGGGCCTTAGCACAGATACGCAGTATTTT	CASSRTSGGLSTDTQYF
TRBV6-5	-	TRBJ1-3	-	TGTGCCAGCAGTTACTCGAGGCCTAGCTCTGGAAACACCATATATTTT	CASSYSRPSSGNTIYF
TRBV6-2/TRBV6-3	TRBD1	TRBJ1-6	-	TGTGCCAGCAGTTTCCGAGGGGGCGGATCACCCCTCCACTTT	CASSFRGGGSPLHF
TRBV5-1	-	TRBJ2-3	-	TGCGCCAGCAGCTTGGTTTCCGTCACAGATACGCAGTATTTT	CASSLVSVTDTQYF
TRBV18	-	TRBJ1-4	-	TGTGCCAGCTCACGACAGTCACTTAATGAAAAACTGTTTTTT	CASSRQSLNEKLFF
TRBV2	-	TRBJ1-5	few	TGTGCCAGCAGTTGGACAGTCAATCAGCCCCAGCATTTT	CASSWTVNQPQHF
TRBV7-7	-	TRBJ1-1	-	TGTGCCAGCAGCCAGCTAACAGGGTATACTGAAGCTTTCTTT	CASSQLTGYTEAFF
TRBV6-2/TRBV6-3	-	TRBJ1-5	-	TGTGCCAGCAGTTCCAACCTCGGGACTCGTGTGGGTCAGCCCCAGCATTTT	CASSSNLGTRVGQPQHF
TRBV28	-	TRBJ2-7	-	TGTGCCAGCAGTTCACCGGACACCTACGAGCAGTACTTC	CASSSPDTYEQYF
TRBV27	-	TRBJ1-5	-	TGTGCCAGCAGTCTCCTCGCGGCCTCGACGGGGGACCAGCATTTT	CASSLLAASTGDQHF
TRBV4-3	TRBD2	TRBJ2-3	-	TGCGCCAGCAGCCCGCGGGGGGGCGCAGATACGCAGTATTTT	CASSPRGGADTQYF
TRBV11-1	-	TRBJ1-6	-	TGTGCCAGCAGCTTAACAGGGATGAATTCACCCCTCCACTTT	CASSLTGMNSPLHF
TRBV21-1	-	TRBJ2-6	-	TGTGCCAGCAGCATCCCCCTAACAGCTTTTATCTCTGGGGCCAACGTCCTGACTTTC	CASSIPLTAFISGANVLTF
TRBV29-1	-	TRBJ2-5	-	TGCAGCGTTTCTAGCGAGGGAGAGACCCAGTACTTC	CSVSSEGETQYF
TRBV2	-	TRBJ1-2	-	TGTGCCAGCAGTGTCCAGGGATTATATGGCTACACCTTC	CASSVQGLYGYTF
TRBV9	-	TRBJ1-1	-	TGTGCCAGCAGCGTAAGTATAAGGCCGGCGGATGACACTGAAGCTTTCTTT	CASSVSIRPADDTEAFF
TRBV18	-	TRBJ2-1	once	TGTGCCAGCTCACCTGCCTTCAGTGGGAGGAGCAATGAGCAGTTCTTC	CASSPAFSGRSNEQFF
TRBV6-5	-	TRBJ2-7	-	TGTGCCAGCTTGTTGGACAGTGATTACGAGCAGTACTTC	CASLLDSDYEQYF